The clone carrying this T cell receptor (beta chain) was seen many times. This sample's time point: newly diagnosed GD, antithyroid drugs for less than 3 months. Preparation of the TCR library used RNA extracted from PBMCs. The data were obtained in a study of regulatory T cells in long-lasting Graves disease. iRepertoire HTBI primers and Arm-PCR of CDR3 regions built TCR beta libraries. TCRdb reprocessed the multiplex PCR reads with MiXCR, giving one entry per CDR3 protein. The table lists hundreds of thousands of distinct CDR3 sequences, roughly 12% of them singletons. The CDR3 has 16 residues. V shed 4 bases, J shed 5 bases, and the junction held 7 bases outside the gene matches. CDR1 is SNHLY, CDR2 FYNNEI, per germline. This sample also belongs to another study, concerning T cells in Graves' hyperthyroidism and ophthalmopathy. That work states: Recently diagnosed hyperthyroidism of less than 2 months' duration affected patients aged 18 to 65. The HTBI primer set drove a first-round RT-PCR of the TCR CDR3.

The chain joins TRBV2 to TRBJ2-5, with 13 nucleotides matching TRBD2. This TCR was recovered from a man younger than 40 with Graves disease. The sequenced sample was peripheral blood mononuclear cells (PBMCs), obtained at new diagnosis, from a patient treated with antithyroid drugs. The CDR3 DNA reads TGTGCCAGCAGTGTTGGACTAGCGGGAGTGGGGGAGACCCAGTACTTC. Translating gives CASSVGLAGVGETQYF. Full variable domain (outside the CDR3, taken from reference TRBV2 and TRBJ2-5): EPEVTQTPSHQVTQMGQEVILRCVPISNHLYFYWYRQILGQKVEFLVSFYNNEISEKSEIFDDQFSVERPDGSNFTLKIRSTKLEDSAMYFCASSVGLAGVGETQYFGPGTRLLVL.